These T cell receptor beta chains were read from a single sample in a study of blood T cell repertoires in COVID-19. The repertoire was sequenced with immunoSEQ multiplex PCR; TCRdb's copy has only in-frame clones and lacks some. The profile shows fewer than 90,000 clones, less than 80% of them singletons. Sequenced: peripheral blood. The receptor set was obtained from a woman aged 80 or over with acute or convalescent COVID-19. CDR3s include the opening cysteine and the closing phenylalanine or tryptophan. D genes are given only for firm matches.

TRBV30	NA	CAWSFTGFDQPQHF
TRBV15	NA	CATSRDPTGYSYEQYF
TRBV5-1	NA	CASSLPGGTDTQYF
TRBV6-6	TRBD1	CASSSWTGETGELFF
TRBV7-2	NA	CASSYALQNYGYTF
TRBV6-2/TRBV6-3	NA	CASSSNLAAQETQYF
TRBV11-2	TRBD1	CASSGIQGAGRNEQFF
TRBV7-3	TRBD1	CASSYGQGANYGYTF
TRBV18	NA	CASSPPSLPEKLFF
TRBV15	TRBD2	CATSGGLFLGNEQFF
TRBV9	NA	CASSFSGGANTGELFF
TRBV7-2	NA	CASSFHRANTEAFF
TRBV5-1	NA	CASRGEADTQYF
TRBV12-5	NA	CASGLVRGGTEAFF
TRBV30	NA	CAWSVKGIDTQYF
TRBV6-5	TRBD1	CASSSSTGGSYGYTF
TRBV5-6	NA	CASSPRGALYGYTF
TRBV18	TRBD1	CASSLRQGEDYGYTF
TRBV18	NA	CASSPLSGELFF
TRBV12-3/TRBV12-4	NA	CASSQGGAYEQYF
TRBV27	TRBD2	CASSHSGGIVNEQFF
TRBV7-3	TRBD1	CASSSTGVGGYTF
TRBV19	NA	CASSISHGGIDTEAFF
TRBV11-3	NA	CASSGNGGGEQYF
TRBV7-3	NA	CASSPLHTDTQYF
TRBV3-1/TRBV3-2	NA	CASSRADYGYTF
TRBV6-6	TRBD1	CASSPRQGDGYTF
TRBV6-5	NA	CASSNRALNTEAFF
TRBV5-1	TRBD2	CASSILAGGRDEQFF
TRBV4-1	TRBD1	CASSLNQGTALGCAF
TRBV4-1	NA	CASSQGIGTEAFF
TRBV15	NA	CATSGPGHGNEKLFF
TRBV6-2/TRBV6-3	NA	CASSYPVRDYTF
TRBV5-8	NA	CASSASGTTYGYTF
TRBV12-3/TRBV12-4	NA	CASSLPGSYGYTF
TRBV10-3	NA	CAISESGQRLAYEQYF
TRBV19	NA	CASSFGLYTGELFF